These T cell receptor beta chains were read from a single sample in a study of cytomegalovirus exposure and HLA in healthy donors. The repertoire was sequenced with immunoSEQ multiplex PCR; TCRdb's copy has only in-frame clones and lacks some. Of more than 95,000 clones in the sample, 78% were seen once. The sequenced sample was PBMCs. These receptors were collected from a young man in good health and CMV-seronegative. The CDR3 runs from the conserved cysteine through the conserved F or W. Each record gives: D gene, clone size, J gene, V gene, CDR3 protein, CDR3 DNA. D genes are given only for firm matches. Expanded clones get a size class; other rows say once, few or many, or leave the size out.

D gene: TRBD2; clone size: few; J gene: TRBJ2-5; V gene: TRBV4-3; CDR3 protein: CASSLGLAGGVRETQYF; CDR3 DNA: TGCGCCAGCAGCCTGGGACTAGCGGGGGGCGTCCGCGAGACCCAGTACTTC
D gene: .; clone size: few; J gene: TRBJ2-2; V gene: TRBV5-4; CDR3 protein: CASSLAASETGELFF; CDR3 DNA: TGTGCCAGCAGCTTGGCGGCTAGCGAGACCGGGGAGCTGTTTTTT
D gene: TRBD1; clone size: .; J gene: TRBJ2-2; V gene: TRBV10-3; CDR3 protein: CAMGGQGYTGELFF; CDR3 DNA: TGTGCCATGGGTGGACAGGGGTACACCGGGGAGCTGTTTTTT
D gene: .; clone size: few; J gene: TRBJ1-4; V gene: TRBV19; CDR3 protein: CASSMGPNEKLFF; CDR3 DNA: TGTGCCAGTAGTATGGGGCCCAATGAAAAACTGTTTTTT
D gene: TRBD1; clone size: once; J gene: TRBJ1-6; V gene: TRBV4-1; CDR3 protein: CASSQAGTANNSPLHF; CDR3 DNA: TGCGCCAGCAGCCAAGCCGGGACAGCAAATAATTCACCCCTCCACTTT
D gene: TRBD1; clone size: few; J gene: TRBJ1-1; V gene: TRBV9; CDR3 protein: CASSTQGARTEAFF; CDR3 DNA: TGTGCCAGCAGCACACAGGGGGCGCGCACTGAAGCTTTCTTT
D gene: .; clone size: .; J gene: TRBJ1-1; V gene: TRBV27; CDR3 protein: CASSFPNTEAFF; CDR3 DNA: TGTGCCAGCAGTTTTCCTAACACTGAAGCTTTCTTT
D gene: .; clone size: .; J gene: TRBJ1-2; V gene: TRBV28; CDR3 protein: CASSFRGADYGYTF; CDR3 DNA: TGTGCCAGCAGTTTCCGGGGGGCCGACTATGGCTACACCTTC
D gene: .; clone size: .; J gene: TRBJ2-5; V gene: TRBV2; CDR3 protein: CASGATSSQETQYF; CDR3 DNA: TGTGCCAGCGGGGCCACCTCGTCCCAAGAGACCCAGTACTTC
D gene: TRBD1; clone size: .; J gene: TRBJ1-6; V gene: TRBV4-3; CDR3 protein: CASSPDRGNSPLHF; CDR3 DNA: TGCGCCAGCAGCCCGGACAGGGGTAATTCACCCCTCCACTTT
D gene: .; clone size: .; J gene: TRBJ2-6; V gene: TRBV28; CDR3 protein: CASSQLGPFPVSGANVLTF; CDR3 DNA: TGTGCCAGCAGTCAACTAGGTCCCTTCCCGGTTTCTGGGGCCAACGTCCTGACTTTC
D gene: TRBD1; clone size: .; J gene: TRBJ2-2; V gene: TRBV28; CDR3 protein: CASSLMDRGAGELFF; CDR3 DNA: TGTGCCAGCAGTTTAATGGACAGGGGAGCCGGGGAGCTGTTTTTT
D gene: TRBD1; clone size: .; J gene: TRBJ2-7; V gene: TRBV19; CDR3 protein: CASSIRTGGNYEQYF; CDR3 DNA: TGTGCCAGTAGTATTCGGACAGGTGGAAACTACGAGCAGTACTTC
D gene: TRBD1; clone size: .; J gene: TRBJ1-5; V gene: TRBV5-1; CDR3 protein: CASSFTGDGNQPQHF; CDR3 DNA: TGCGCCAGCAGCTTCACAGGGGACGGCAATCAGCCCCAGCATTTT
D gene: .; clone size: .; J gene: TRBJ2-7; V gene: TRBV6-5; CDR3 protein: CASREVEQYF; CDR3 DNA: TGTGCCAGCAGAGAGGTCGAGCAGTACTTC
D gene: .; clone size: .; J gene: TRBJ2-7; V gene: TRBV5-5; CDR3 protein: CASGRDLYYEQYF; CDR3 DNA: TGTGCCAGCGGACGGGACTTATACTACGAGCAGTACTTC
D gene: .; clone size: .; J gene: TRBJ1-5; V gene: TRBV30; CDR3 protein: CACGGGGAGQPQHF; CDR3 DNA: TGTGCCTGCGGTGGGGGGGGCGCCGGGCAGCCCCAGCATTTT
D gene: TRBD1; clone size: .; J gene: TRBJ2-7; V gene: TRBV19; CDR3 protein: CASTVGTGSSYEQYF; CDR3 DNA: TGTGCCAGTACCGTAGGGACAGGGAGCTCCTACGAGCAGTACTTC
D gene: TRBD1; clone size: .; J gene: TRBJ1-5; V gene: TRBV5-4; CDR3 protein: CASSLWGQLNQPQHF; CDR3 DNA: TGTGCCAGCAGCTTGTGGGGACAGCTAAATCAGCCCCAGCATTTT
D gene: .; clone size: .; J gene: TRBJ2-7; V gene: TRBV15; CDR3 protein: CATSLSQGPYEQYF; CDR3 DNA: TGTGCCACCAGCCTTAGCCAGGGCCCCTACGAGCAGTACTTT
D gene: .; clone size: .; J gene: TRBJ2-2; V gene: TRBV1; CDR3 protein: CTSSQDASGWIYSNTGELFF; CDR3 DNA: TGCACCAGCAGCCAAGACGCTAGCGGGTGGATTTACTCGAACACCGGGGAGCTGTTTTTT
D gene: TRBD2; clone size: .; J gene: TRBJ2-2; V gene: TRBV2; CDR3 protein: CASRKLAGETGELFF; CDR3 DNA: TGTGCCAGCAGGAAATTAGCGGGAGAGACCGGGGAGCTGTTTTTT
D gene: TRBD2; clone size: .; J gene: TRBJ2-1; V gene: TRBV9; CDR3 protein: CASSLTSGSSYNEQFF; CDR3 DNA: TGTGCCAGCAGCTTAACTAGCGGGAGCTCCTACAATGAGCAGTTCTTC
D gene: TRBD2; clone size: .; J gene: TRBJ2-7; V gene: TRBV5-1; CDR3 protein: CASSLVLGGDEQYF; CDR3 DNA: TGCGCCAGCAGCTTGGTACTGGGAGGGGACGAGCAGTACTTC
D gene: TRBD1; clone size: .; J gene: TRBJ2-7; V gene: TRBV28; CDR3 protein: CASSWTGGTGEQYF; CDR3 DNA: TGTGCCAGCAGTTGGACAGGGGGCACAGGAGAGCAGTACTTC
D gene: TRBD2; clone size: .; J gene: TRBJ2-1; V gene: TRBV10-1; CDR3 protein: CASSATTSGPDSYNEQFF; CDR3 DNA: TGCGCCAGCAGTGCAACGACTAGCGGGCCCGACTCCTACAATGAGCAGTTCTTC
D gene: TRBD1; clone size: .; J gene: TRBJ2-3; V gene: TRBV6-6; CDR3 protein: CASSPDRDTDTQYF; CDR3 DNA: TGTGCCAGCAGTCCGGACAGGGACACAGATACGCAGTATTTT
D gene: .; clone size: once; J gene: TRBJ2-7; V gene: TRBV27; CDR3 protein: CASSLWAGSKDEQYF; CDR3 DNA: TGTGCCAGCAGTTTATGGGCAGGGTCGAAGGACGAGCAGTACTTC
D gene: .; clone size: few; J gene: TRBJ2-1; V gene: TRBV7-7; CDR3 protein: CASSLAWTANEQFF; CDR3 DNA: TGTGCCAGCAGCTTAGCGTGGACTGCCAATGAGCAGTTCTTC
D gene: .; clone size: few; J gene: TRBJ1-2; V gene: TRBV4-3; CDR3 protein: CASSQVGARVYTF; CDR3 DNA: TGCGCCAGCAGCCAAGTAGGAGCCAGGGTCTACACCTTC
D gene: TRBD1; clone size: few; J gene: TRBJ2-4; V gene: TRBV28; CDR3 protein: CASSLGGQPGIQYF; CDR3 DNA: TGTGCCAGCAGTTTAGGGGGACAGCCCGGCATTCAGTACTTC
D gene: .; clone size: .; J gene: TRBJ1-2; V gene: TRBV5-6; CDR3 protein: CASSRRVDGYTF; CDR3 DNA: TGTGCCAGCAGCCGTCGGGTTGACGGCTACACCTTC
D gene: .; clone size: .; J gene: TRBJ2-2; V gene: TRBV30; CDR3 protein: CAWSTQGFGELFF; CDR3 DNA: TGTGCCTGGAGTACGCAGGGGTTCGGGGAGCTGTTTTTT
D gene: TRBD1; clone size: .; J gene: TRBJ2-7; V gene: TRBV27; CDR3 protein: CASSLSWGQVSEQYF; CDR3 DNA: TGTGCCAGCAGTTTATCGTGGGGACAGGTCTCCGAGCAGTACTTC
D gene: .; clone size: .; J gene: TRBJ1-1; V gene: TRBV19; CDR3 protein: CASSEEQVNSEAFF; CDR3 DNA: TGTGCCAGCTCCGAAGAGCAGGTAAACTCTGAAGCTTTCTTT
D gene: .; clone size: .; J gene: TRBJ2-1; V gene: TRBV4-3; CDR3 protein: CASSQEGTPSSYNEQFF; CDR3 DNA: TGCGCCAGCAGCCAAGAGGGGACTCCCAGCTCCTACAATGAGCAGTTCTTC
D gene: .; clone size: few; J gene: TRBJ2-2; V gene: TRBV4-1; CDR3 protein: CASSQASGELFF; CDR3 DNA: TGCGCCAGCAGCCAAGCTTCCGGGGAGCTGTTTTTT